This TCR beta chain came from a study of blood T cell repertoires in COVID-19. On the study more broadly: From T cells, B-cell-depleted T cells, or PBMCs came the material, which was cDNA or gDNA.

In Cohort 3, a recovered donor had either two negative PCRs, clearance, or symptom resolution. CDR1 and CDR2 (germline): MNHEY, SVGAGI. This CDR3 contains 13 residues. J was trimmed by 14 bases and V by 0 bases; bases with no gene match: 3. Per the study methods: How many nucleated cells were present was estimated from reference gene primer amplification. Assay used: immunoSEQ multiplex PCR; TCRdb lists only in-frame clones, some missing. V and J calls and clone size are as listed in that table; D and trimming were resolved from the DNA. The table lists about 430,000 clones, 85% to 90% of them singletons.

Sequencing was carried out using PBMCs or T cells enriched from blood (not recorded which). This sequence was found in a man younger than 40 who had recovered from COVID-19. The chain joins TRBV6-5 to TRBJ1-4; 10 nucleotides align to TRBD1. This CDR3 is CASSYSLGQGLFF. The DNA of the CDR3 is TGTGCCAGCAGTTACTCGCTGGGACAGGGGCTGTTTTTT.